Below, 14 T cell receptor beta chains from the same sample are listed, as sequenced in a study of response to subunit inactivated influenza vaccine. From the RT-PCR reads, TCRdb called clonotypes with MiXCR, one entry per CDR3 protein. Here the sample spans about 700,000 distinct CDR3 sequences, around 14% being singletons. The sequencing here drew on PBMCs from blood, taken 14 days before vaccination. These receptors were taken from a man between 45 and 60 years old who received an inactivated influenza vaccine.

This clonotype has only a few counts. The J gene is TRBJ2-5, the V gene TRBV4-3, with D possibly TRBD1 on 6 matching bases. The CDR3 extends over 18 amino acids. The germline V gene encodes CDR1 LGHNA and CDR2 YSLEER. V gave up 0 bases and J gave up 1 base, with 18 bases separating them. The CDR3 loop reads CASSQDLYSQGIQETQYF. CDR3 coding DNA: TGCGCCAGCAGCCAAGATCTATATTCCCAGGGGATCCAAGAGACCCAGTACTTC.

This clonotype has only a few counts. The chain is built from TRBV2 and TRBJ2-2; perhaps TRBD1 as D (6 bases). Germline assignment: CDR1 SNHLY and CDR2 FYNNEI. This CDR3 spans 14 amino acids. V shed 3 bases and J shed 3 bases, with 8 bases lying between them. CDR3 sequence: CASSDQGYTGELFF. The CDR3 nucleotides are TGTGCCAGCAGTGATCAGGGGTACACCGGGGAGCTGTTTTTT.

This chain connects TRBV20-1 to TRBJ2-7; either TRBD1 or TRBD2 may supply D (5 bases each). Germline CDR1 is DFQATT and CDR2 is SNEGSKA (reference sequence). V shed 3 bases and J shed 2 bases, with 14 bases lying between them. The CDR3 spans 14 residues. CDR3 in DNA: TGCAGTGCTAGTAGAAGCGGACACCCCTACGAGCAGTACTTC. Its protein is CSASRSGHPYEQYF.

CDR3 loop: CSARGGVYEQYF. The CDR3 DNA sequence: TGCAGTGCTAGAGGGGGGGTCTACGAGCAGTACTTC. This chain links TRBV20-1 with TRBJ2-7; D possibly corresponds to TRBD2 (6 bases). V dropped 1 base and J dropped 3 bases, with 7 bases sitting between them. The CDR3 is 12 residues long. CDR1 DFQATT and CDR2 SNEGSKA come from the germline V gene (reference sequence).

This clonotype has a handful of counts. The J gene is TRBJ2-2, the V gene TRBV6-2 or TRBV6-3, with 12 bases that match TRBD2. This CDR3 region has 17 residues. V shed 2 bases, J shed 1 base, and the junction held 2 bases outside the gene matches. Germline loops: CDR1 MNHEY, CDR2 SVGEGT. CDR3 DNA: TGTGCCAGCAGTTACCAGACTAGCGGGGGGAACACCGGGGAGCTGTTTTTT. This encodes CASSYQTSGGNTGELFF.

This clonotype was seen more than once but under ten times. The J gene is TRBJ2-7, the V gene TRBV7-8; possibly TRBD1 for D (5 bases). Trimming took off 0 bases at V and 0 bases at J, with 12 bases between the two ends. The CDR3 length is 16 residues. The germline gives CDR1 SGHVS, CDR2 FQNEAQ. The CDR3 region has the DNA TGTGCCAGCAGCTTAGCGCGACAGTGGAGCTCCTACGAGCAGTACTTC. Amino acid sequence: CASSLARQWSSYEQYF.

This clonotype was counted between two and nine times. The V and J genes are TRBV3-1 and TRBJ1-5; D remains unclear. Between the trimmed V and J ends, which lost 0 bases and 6 bases, there was a span of 6 bases. The germline gives CDR1 LGHDT, CDR2 YNNKEL (reference sequence). CDR3 length: 13 amino acids. In DNA, the CDR3 is TGTGCCAGCAGCCAAGATTTCGGTCAGCCCCAGCATTTT. As protein: CASSQDFGQPQHF.

The V gene is TRBV7-2, the J gene TRBJ2-1, with 8 bases matching TRBD2. Trimming cost V 7 bases and J 6 bases; bases outside gene matches: 8. The CDR3 has 14 residues. The V gene's germline CDR1 is SGHTA and CDR2 FQGNSA. The CDR3 sequence is CASNPAGVVNEQFF. CDR3 nucleotides: TGTGCCAGCAACCCAGCGGGGGTGGTCAATGAGCAGTTCTTC.

The CDR3 nucleotides read TGTGCCAGCAGCTACGGATGGACTAGCGGGAGAGTCTATGAGCAGTTCTTC. This sequence encodes CASSYGWTSGRVYEQFF. This chain links TRBV7-8 with TRBJ2-1, with 13 bases aligning to TRBD2. In germline, CDR1 is SGHVS, CDR2 FQNEAQ. This CDR3 comprises 17 residues. V shed 4 bases, J shed 8 bases, and the junction held 11 bases outside the gene matches. Based on the CDR3 plus reference TRBV7-8 and TRBJ2-1, the full variable domain is GAGVSQSPRYKVAKRGQDVALRCDPISGHVSLFWYQQALGQGPEFLTYFQNEAQLDKSGLPSDRFFAERPEGSVSTLKIQRTQQEDSAVYLCASSYGWTSGRVYEQFFGPGTRLTVL.

Many counts were recorded for this clonotype. The chain joins TRBV11-2 to TRBJ2-1; tentative D call: TRBD2 (5 bases). V lost 7 bases and J lost 5, with 12 bases in between. The CDR3 loop spans 13 amino acids. The V gene's germline CDR1 is SGHAT and CDR2 FQNNGV. The CDR3 DNA is TGTGCCAGCACCAGAGGAGGCCACAATGAGCAGTTCTTC. Translation gives CASTRGGHNEQFF. The entire variable domain, with the rest obtained from reference TRBV11-2 and TRBJ2-1, is as follows: EAGVAQSPRYKIIEKRQSVAFWCNPISGHATLYWYQQILGQGPKLLIQFQNNGVVDDSQLPKDRFSAERLKGVDSTLKIQPAKLEDSAVYLCASTRGGHNEQFFGPGTRLTVL.

The chain recombines TRBV24-1 with TRBJ2-2; D might be TRBD2 (5 bases). V lost 2 bases and J 5 bases, leaving 20 bases between the germline ends. The germline CDR1 and CDR2 sequences are KGHDR and SFDVKD. The CDR3 runs to 18 residues. CDR3 residues: CATSDYNADWTRTGELFF. The CDR3 DNA is TGTGCCACCAGTGATTACAACGCGGACTGGACGAGGACCGGGGAGCTGTTTTTT.

Ten or more counts support this clonotype. This sequence joins TRBV4-1 and TRBJ2-3; D unresolved. CDR3 length: 13 amino acids. The germline V and J ends were trimmed by 1 base and 6 bases, with 8 bases remaining between them. Germline V gene lookup returns CDR1 MGHRA and CDR2 YSYEKL. The CDR3 loop is CASSQGSLDTQYF. The CDR3 DNA sequence: TGCGCCAGCAGCCAAGGAAGTCTGGATACGCAGTATTTT.

This clonotype was seen a handful of times. This sequence joins TRBV21-1 and TRBJ1-5; the table's D call, TRBD1, has no DNA check behind it. TRBV21-1 is annotated as a pseudogene. The CDR3 length is 17 residues. This CDR3 is CASSGRGPGQGNQPQHF. Here the CDR3 DNA reads TGTGCCAGCAGCGGGAGGGGGCCCGGTCAAGGCAATCAGCCCCAGCATTTT.

This clonotype was counted between two and nine times. V usage is TRBV19 and J usage is TRBJ1-2; 10 bases are a match to TRBD1. Germline V gene lookup returns CDR1 LNHDA and CDR2 SQIVND (reference sequence). The CDR3 contains 12 residues. V lost 6 bases to trimming and J lost 6 bases; unmatched junction nucleotides: 1. The CDR3 coding sequence is TGTGCCAGTAGAGGACAGGGGGATGGCTACACCTTC. This encodes CASRGQGDGYTF.